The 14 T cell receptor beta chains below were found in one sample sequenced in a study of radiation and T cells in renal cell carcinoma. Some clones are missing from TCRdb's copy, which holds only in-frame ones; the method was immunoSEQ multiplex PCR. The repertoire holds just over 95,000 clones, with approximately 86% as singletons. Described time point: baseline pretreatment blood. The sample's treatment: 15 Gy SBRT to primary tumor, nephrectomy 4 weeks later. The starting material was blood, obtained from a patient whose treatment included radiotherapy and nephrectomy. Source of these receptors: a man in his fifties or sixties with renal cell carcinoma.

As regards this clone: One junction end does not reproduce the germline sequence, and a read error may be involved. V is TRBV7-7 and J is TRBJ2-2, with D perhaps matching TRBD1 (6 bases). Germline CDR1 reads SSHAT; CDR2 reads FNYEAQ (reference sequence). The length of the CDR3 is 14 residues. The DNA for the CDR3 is TGTGCTAGCAGCTCCGGGACAAACACCGGGGAGCTGTTTTTT. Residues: CASSSGTNTGELFF.

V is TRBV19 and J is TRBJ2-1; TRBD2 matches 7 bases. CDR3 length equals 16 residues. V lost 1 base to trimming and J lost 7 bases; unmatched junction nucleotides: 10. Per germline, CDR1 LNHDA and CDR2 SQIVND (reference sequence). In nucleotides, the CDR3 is TGTGCCAGTAGTATAGGCGGGACTAATCCAATTAATGAGCAGTTCTTC. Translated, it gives CASSIGGTNPINEQFF. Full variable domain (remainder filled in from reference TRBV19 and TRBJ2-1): DGGITQSPKYLFRKEGQNVTLSCEQNLNHDAMYWYRQDPGQGLRLIYYSQIVNDFQKGDIAEGYSVSREKKESFPLTVTSAQKNPTAFYLCASSIGGTNPINEQFFGPGTRLTVL.

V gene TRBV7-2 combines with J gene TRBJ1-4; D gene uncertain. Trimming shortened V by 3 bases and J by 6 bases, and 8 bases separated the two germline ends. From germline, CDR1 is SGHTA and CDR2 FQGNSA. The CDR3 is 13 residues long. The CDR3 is CASSLNTDEKLFF. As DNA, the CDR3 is TGTGCCAGCAGCTTGAATACTGATGAAAAACTGTTTTTT.

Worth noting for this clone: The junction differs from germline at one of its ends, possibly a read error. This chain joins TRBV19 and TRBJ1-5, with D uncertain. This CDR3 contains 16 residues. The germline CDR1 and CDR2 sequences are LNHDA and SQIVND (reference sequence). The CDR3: CVSSTTPWRTDQPQHF. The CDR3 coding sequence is TGTGTCAGTAGTACCACCCCGTGGAGAACCGATCAGCCCCAGCATTTT.

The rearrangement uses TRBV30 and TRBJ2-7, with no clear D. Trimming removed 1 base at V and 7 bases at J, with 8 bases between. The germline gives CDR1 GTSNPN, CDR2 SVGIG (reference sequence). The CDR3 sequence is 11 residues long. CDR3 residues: CAWSGWREQYF. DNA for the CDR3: TGTGCCTGGAGTGGTTGGCGGGAGCAGTACTTC.

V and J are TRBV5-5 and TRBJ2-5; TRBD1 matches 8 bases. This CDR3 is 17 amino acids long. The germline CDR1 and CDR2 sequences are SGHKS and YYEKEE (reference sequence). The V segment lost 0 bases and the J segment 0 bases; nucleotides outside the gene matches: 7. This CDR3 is CASSLEGRTGYQETQYF. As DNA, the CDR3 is TGTGCCAGCAGCTTGGAAGGTCGGACAGGGTACCAAGAGACCCAGTACTTC.

CDR3 sequence (DNA): TGTGCCAGCAGCCCTCAGAACAGGGAGCATAGCAATCAGCCCCAGCATTTT. As protein: CASSPQNREHSNQPQHF. The V and J genes are TRBV7-8 and TRBJ1-5; D might be TRBD1 (6 bases). Germline loops: CDR1 SGHVS, CDR2 FQNEAQ. CDR3 length: 17 residues. V shed 5 bases and J shed 0 bases, with 17 bases lying between them. The full variable domain, completed using reference TRBV7-8 and TRBJ1-5, is GAGVSQSPRYKVAKRGQDVALRCDPISGHVSLFWYQQALGQGPEFLTYFQNEAQLDKSGLPSDRFFAERPEGSVSTLKIQRTQQEDSAVYLCASSPQNREHSNQPQHFGDGTRLSIL.

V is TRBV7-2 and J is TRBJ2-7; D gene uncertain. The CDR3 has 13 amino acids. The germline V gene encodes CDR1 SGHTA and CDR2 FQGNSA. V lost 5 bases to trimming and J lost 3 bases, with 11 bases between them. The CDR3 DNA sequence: TGTGCCAGCAGCCCTGCCGTCTTCTACGAGCAGTACTTC. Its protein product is CASSPAVFYEQYF.

The CDR3 DNA follows: TGTGCCAGCAGCTTGGACAGCGTAGAGACCCAGTACTTC. This codes for CASSLDSVETQYF. The V gene is TRBV5-4, the J gene TRBJ2-5; D is uncertain. Per the germline V gene, CDR1 is SGHNT and CDR2 is YYREEE (reference sequence). The germline V and J ends were trimmed by 0 bases and 4 bases, with 7 bases remaining between them. This CDR3 contains 13 residues. Filled out from reference TRBV5-4 and TRBJ2-5, the complete variable domain reads ETGVTQSPTHLIKTRGQQVTLRCSSQSGHNTVSWYQQALGQGPQFIFQYYREEENGRGNFPPRFSGLQFPNYSSELNVNALELDDSALYLCASSLDSVETQYFGPGTRLLVL.

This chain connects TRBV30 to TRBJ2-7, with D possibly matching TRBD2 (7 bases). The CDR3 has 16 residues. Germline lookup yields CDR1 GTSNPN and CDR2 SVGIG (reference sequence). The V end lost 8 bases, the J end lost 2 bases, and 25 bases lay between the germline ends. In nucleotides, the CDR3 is TGTGCCGGGACTAAACTAGGACAGTTAGTCACCTACGAGCAGTACTTC. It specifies CAGTKLGQLVTYEQYF.

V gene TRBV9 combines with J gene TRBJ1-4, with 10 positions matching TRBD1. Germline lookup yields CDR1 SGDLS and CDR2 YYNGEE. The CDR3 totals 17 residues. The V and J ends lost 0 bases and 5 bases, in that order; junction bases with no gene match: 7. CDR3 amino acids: CASSVDDRGLRNEKLFF. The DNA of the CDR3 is TGTGCCAGCAGCGTAGACGACAGGGGGCTTAGGAATGAAAAACTGTTTTTT.

CDR3 residues: CASSFGGAADTQYF. CDR3 nucleotide sequence: TGTGCCAGCAGCTTCGGGGGGGCCGCAGATACGCAGTATTTT. The chain has TRBV9 and TRBJ2-3; 8 positions agree with TRBD2. V dropped 4 bases and J dropped 4; count of bases not matched to a gene: 5. The CDR3 totals 14 residues. Germline V CDR1 and CDR2: SGDLS, YYNGEE.

For the CDR3, the DNA is TGTGCCAGCAGCTTAACTAGGAATAACTACGAGCAGTACTTC. Translating it yields CASSLTRNNYEQYF. The chain uses TRBV11-2 and TRBJ2-7, with a possible D match to TRBD2 (5 bases). The germline V gene has CDR1 SGHAT and CDR2 FQNNGV. V gave up 2 bases and J gave up 3 bases, with 11 bases separating them. There are 14 residues in the CDR3. The full variable domain, with the rest looked up from reference TRBV11-2 and TRBJ2-7, is EAGVAQSPRYKIIEKRQSVAFWCNPISGHATLYWYQQILGQGPKLLIQFQNNGVVDDSQLPKDRFSAERLKGVDSTLKIQPAKLEDSAVYLCASSLTRNNYEQYFGPGTRLTVT.

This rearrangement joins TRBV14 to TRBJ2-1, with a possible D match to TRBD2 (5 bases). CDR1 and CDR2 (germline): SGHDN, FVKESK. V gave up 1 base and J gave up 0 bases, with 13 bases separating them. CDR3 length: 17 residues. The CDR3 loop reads CASSQGTRPSSYNEQFF. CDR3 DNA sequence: TGTGCCAGCAGCCAAGGTACTAGACCAAGCTCCTACAATGAGCAGTTCTTC.